This TCR beta chain emerged from a study of T-cell reconstitution after alpha-beta-depleted transplantation in children. This clonotype came up many times. It was with unique molecular identifiers that the TCRbeta library was prepared. MiXCR was run by TCRdb on the PCR reads, yielding one entry per CDR3 protein. The sample yields 260,000 or so distinct CDR3 sequences, around 12% seen once. The sequence derives from a human donor who donated a stem cell graft to a child with acute lymphoblastic leukemia. Sequenced here: PBMCs from the stem cell graft donor, sampled from the stem cell graft.

The CDR3 DNA is TGTGCCAGCAGCACGAGTGCAGGGATCGGGGAGCTGTTTTTT. It is translated as CASSTSAGIGELFF. The rearrangement uses TRBV7-9 and TRBJ2-2, with a weak D call TRBD1 (5 bases). The CDR3 covers 14 residues. Trimming took 5 bases from V and 7 from J, leaving 14 bases between them. The germline V gene encodes CDR1 SEHNR and CDR2 FQNEAQ (reference sequence).